A selection of T cell receptor beta chains follows, all from one sample in a study of T cells in Graves' hyperthyroidism and ophthalmopathy. TCRdb ran MiXCR on the multiplex PCR reads and lists one entry per CDR3 protein. The repertoire holds approximately 600,000 distinct CDR3 sequences, under 20% seen once, with 3% to 4.5% in the top ten. The source material was blood. The receptors originated from a woman in her 30s with Graves' hyperthyroidism. Each CDR3 is given without its conserved first and last residue. A D gene is named only where the DNA matches it firmly.

>TRBD2|TRBJ2-2|TRBV6-1
ASRPGLAGRRELF
>TRBD1|TRBJ2-3|TRBV12-3/TRBV12-4
ASSPWETGENEDTQY
>.|TRBJ2-5|TRBV28
ASSSTGSFNQETQY
>.|TRBJ2-3|TRBV30
AWKRGSTDTQY
>.|TRBJ1-1|TRBV10-3
ATGEGHGNTEAF
>TRBD2|TRBJ2-3|TRBV9
ASSLTTSGKTDTQY
>TRBD1|TRBJ1-2|TRBV30
AWSTGTGSYT
>.|TRBJ2-2|TRBV20-1
SARDRMFNGELF
>.|TRBJ2-1|TRBV5-6
ASSLAGLAGRFHDNEQF
>TRBD2|TRBJ2-1|TRBV7-2
ASRTGSGRTLYEQF
>TRBD2|TRBJ2-1|TRBV18
ASSPPDWGGSRNEQF
>.|TRBJ2-1|TRBV6-1
ASRTWENYNEQF
>.|TRBJ2-3|TRBV12-3/TRBV12-4
ASSFGGIRADTQY
>TRBD2|TRBJ2-4|TRBV5-1
ASSPLADKNIQY
>.|TRBJ1-2|TRBV20-1
SAPQAGVFGYT
>.|TRBJ2-1|TRBV27
ASSLNRELNNEQF
>.|TRBJ2-1|TRBV12-3/TRBV12-4
ASSLPSAEEQF
>TRBD1|TRBJ2-5|TRBV2
ASTDRDRPSETQY